The 13 T cell receptor beta chains listed next were all sequenced from one sample in a study of blood T cell repertoires in COVID-19. Produced via immunoSEQ multiplex PCR; TCRdb's table is partial and in-frame only. The sample lists 100,000 to 120,000 clones; approximately 85% were seen once. The source material was peripheral blood. These receptors came from a woman aged 60 to 75 with acute or convalescent COVID-19.

The CDR3 nucleotides are TGTGCCAGCAATAGGGACACCTACAATGAGCAGTTCTTC. As protein: CASNRDTYNEQFF. The rearrangement joins TRBV28 to TRBJ2-1; a possible D gene is TRBD1 (6 bases). V was pared by 7 bases and J by 2 bases, with 9 bases between. Germline lookup yields CDR1 MDHEN and CDR2 SYDVKM. This CDR3 spans 13 amino acids.

The chain links TRBV2 to TRBJ2-7; unclear D gene. This CDR3 is 12 amino acids long. V was clipped by 4 bases and J by 3 bases, with 7 bases between them. Per germline, CDR1 SNHLY and CDR2 FYNNEI. As DNA, the CDR3 is TGTGCCAGCAGTGGATCAGTCTACGAGCAGTACTTC. Translation gives CASSGSVYEQYF.

The CDR3 DNA reads as TGCGCCAGCAGCCAAATCTTTAACGGGGCAGATACGCAGTATTTT. Its protein is CASSQIFNGADTQYF. The chain joins TRBV4-1 to TRBJ2-3, with D maybe TRBD2 (5 bases). The CDR3 runs to 15 residues. The germline V gene has CDR1 MGHRA and CDR2 YSYEKL. The germline V and J ends were trimmed by 2 bases and 4 bases, with 13 bases remaining between them.

V gene TRBV2 combines with J gene TRBJ2-2; a weak D match, TRBD2 (7 bases). CDR3 length: 16 amino acids. Trimming shortened V by 7 bases and J by 7 bases, and 22 bases separated the two germline ends. Germline V gene sequence: CDR1 SNHLY, CDR2 FYNNEI. CDR3 amino acids: CASKFPRGATGGELFF. The CDR3 DNA reads as TGTGCCAGCAAATTCCCTCGGGGGGCCACCGGCGGGGAGCTGTTTTTT.

This clone was seen just once. The CDR3 loop reads CASSSRTVDTQYF. In DNA form, the CDR3 reads TGTGCCAGCAGTTCTCGGACAGTGGATACGCAGTATTTT. The gene calls are TRBV28 and TRBJ2-3; D possibly corresponds to TRBD1 (6 bases). The CDR3 has 13 amino acids. Looked up from germline, CDR1 is MDHEN and CDR2 is SYDVKM. With 4 bases removed from V and 6 bases from J, the gap between germline ends came to 11 bases. Full variable domain (remainder filled in from reference TRBV28 and TRBJ2-3): DVKVTQSSRYLVKRTGEKVFLECVQDMDHENMFWYRQDPGLGLRLIYFSYDVKMKEKGDIPEGYSVSREKKERFSLILESASTNQTSMYLCASSSRTVDTQYFGPGTRLTVL.

The chain recombines TRBV9 with TRBJ2-3, with 8 bases aligning to TRBD1. V was pared by 4 bases and J by 6 bases, with 16 bases of the junction left unmatched. The CDR3 contains 17 residues. Per the germline V gene, CDR1 is SGDLS and CDR2 is YYNGEE. CDR3 protein: CASSPAVDTGGIDTQYF. The DNA for the CDR3 is TGTGCCAGCAGCCCAGCAGTCGACACAGGGGGGATTGATACGCAGTATTTT.

The gene calls are TRBV6-2 or TRBV6-3 and TRBJ1-5; the D is unclear. The CDR3 has 14 amino acids. Trimming cost V 5 bases and J 7 bases, with 15 bases left between them. Per germline, CDR1 MNHEY and CDR2 SVGEGT. The CDR3 protein is CASSAVGVSQPQHF. The CDR3 coding sequence is TGTGCCAGCAGTGCCGTCGGGGTGAGCCAGCCCCAGCATTTT.

The V and J genes are TRBV28 and TRBJ2-3, with 7 bases that match TRBD1. Trimming at V came to 1 base and at J to 2 bases, leaving 15 bases not matched to a gene. This CDR3 region has 19 residues. Germline V lookup: CDR1 MDHEN, CDR2 SYDVKM. CDR3 sequence reads: CASSLSLKGAPEDTDTQYF. The CDR3 DNA follows: TGTGCCAGCAGTTTATCCCTTAAGGGGGCACCTGAGGACACAGATACGCAGTATTTT.

This clone has only a few counts. The gene calls are TRBV7-6 and TRBJ2-5, with TRBD2 matching over 9 bases. After removal of 5 bases from V and 2 bases from J, the junction contained 3 bases not matched to a gene. The germline V gene has CDR1 SGHVS and CDR2 FNYEAQ. This CDR3 contains 14 residues. In DNA, the CDR3 is TGTGCCAGCAGCAAGAGCGGGGGGCAAGAGACCCAGTACTTC. Its translation is CASSKSGGQETQYF.

The rearrangement links TRBV28 to TRBJ2-7, with TRBD1 identical over 7 bases. The CDR3 is 15 amino acids. J lost 6 bases, V lost 7 bases, and 15 bases had no gene match. Germline assignment: CDR1 MDHEN and CDR2 SYDVKM. As DNA, the CDR3 is TGTGCCAGCATCCCGGCCAGGGGGATCTTTCGCGAGCAGTACTTC. As protein: CASIPARGIFREQYF.

This clone was seen once. The chain links TRBV27 to TRBJ2-7; TRBD2 might be the D (6 bases). CDR3 length equals 16 residues. Between the trimmed V and J ends, which lost 2 bases and 3 bases, there was a span of 17 bases. Germline V gene sequence: CDR1 MNHEY, CDR2 SMNVEV (reference sequence). The CDR3 sequence is CASSLAEGTDNYEQYF. The CDR3 coding sequence is TGTGCCAGCAGTTTAGCGGAGGGGACGGACAACTACGAGCAGTACTTC.

The chain couples TRBV7-6 to TRBJ1-1; D is undetermined. The germline CDR1 and CDR2 sequences are SGHVS and FNYEAQ. The CDR3 has 15 amino acids. Trimming left V 0 bases short and J 1 base short, with 9 bases between. CDR3 amino acids: CASSLAMAGNTEAFF. DNA of the CDR3: TGTGCCAGCAGCTTAGCGATGGCAGGGAACACTGAAGCTTTCTTT.

This chain uses TRBV5-1 with TRBJ1-1; D is perhaps TRBD1 (6 bases). This CDR3 has 14 residues. From germline, CDR1 is SGHRS and CDR2 YFSETQ. Trimming cost V 3 bases and J 5 bases, with 14 bases left between them. The CDR3 DNA sequence: TGCGCCAGCAGCTGGGGGACAAGAGGAACTGAAGCTTTCTTT. Translated, it gives CASSWGTRGTEAFF.